The following is a T cell receptor (beta chain) sequence with its context. Its antigen is currently unknown. In the original analysis: Junction-only sequences produced by ImmunoSEQ had no quality scores, so filtering differed. TCRdb's copy holds only in-frame clones and misses some; the assay was immunoSEQ multiplex PCR. V and J calls and clone size come straight from that table; D and trimming were deduced from the DNA. The sample lists roughly 2.2 million clones; just over 90% were seen once. The sample originates from a study of shared clonotypes between healthy human individuals. Notes on the study in general: With a handful of donors compared, 4.5% to 6.5% of naive CD4 clonotypes were shared.

Trimming cost V 9 bases and J 5 bases, with 13 bases left between them. This CDR3 has 12 residues. In germline, CDR1 is ENHRY, CDR2 SYGVKD. The sequenced sample was naive CD4+ T cells from PBMCs. As to subset: CD45RA+ positively selected. The chain uses TRBV10-3 and TRBJ2-5; TRBD1 is a possible D gene (6 bases). This TCR was recovered from a man aged 18 to 29 in good health. Some clones in this sample may be carry-over from other donors' samples. CDR3 bases: TGTGCCATAAACGAGAGGGGGGAGACCCAGTACTTC. Its protein product is CAINERGETQYF.